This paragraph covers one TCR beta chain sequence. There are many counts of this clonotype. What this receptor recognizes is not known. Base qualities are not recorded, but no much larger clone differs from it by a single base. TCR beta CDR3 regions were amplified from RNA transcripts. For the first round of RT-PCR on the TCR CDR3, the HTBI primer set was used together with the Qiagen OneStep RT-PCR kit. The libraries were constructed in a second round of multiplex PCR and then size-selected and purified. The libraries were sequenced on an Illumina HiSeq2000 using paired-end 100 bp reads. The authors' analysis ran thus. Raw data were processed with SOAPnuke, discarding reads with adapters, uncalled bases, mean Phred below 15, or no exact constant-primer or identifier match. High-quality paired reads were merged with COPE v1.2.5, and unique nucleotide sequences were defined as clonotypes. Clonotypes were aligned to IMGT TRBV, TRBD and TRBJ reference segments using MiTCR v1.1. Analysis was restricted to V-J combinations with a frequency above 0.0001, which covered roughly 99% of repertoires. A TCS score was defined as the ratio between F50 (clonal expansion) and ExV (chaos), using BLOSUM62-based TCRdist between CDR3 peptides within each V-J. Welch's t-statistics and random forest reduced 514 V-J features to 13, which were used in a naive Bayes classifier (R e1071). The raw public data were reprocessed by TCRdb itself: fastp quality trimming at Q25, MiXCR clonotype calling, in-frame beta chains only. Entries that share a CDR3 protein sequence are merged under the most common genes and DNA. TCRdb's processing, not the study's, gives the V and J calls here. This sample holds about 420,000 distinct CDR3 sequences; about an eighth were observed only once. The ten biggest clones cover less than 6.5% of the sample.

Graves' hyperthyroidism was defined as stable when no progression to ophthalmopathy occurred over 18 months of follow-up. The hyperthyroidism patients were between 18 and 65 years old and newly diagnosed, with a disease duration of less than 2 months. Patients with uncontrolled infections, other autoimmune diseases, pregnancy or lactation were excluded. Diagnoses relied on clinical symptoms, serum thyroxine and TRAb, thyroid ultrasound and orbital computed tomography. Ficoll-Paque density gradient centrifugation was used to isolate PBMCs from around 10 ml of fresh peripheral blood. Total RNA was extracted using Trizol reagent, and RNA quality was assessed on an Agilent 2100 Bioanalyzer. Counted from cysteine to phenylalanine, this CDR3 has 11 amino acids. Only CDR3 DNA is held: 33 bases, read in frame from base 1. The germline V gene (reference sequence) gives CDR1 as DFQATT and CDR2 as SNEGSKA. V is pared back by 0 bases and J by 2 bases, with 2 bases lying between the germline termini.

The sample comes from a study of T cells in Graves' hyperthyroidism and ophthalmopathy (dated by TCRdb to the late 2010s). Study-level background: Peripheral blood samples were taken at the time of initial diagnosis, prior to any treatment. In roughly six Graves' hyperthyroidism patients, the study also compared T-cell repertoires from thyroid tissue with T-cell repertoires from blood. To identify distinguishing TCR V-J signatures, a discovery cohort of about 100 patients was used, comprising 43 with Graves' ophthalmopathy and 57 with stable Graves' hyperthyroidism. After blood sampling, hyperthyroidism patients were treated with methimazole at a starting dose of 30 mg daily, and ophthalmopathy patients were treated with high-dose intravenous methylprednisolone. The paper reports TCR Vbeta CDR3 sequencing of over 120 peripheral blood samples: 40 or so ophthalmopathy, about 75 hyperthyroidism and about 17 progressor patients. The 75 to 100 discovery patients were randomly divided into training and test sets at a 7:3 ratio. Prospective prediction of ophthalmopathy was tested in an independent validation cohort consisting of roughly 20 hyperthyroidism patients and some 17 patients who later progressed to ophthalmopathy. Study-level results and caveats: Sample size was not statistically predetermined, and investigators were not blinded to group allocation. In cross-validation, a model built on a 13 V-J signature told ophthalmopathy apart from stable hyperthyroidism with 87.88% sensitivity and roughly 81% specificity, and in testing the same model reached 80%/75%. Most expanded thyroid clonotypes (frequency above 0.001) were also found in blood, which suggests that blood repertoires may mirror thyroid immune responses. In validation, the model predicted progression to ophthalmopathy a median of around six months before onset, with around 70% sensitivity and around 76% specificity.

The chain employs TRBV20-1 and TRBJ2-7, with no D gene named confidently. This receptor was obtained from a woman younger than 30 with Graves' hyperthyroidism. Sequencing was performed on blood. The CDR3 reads CSARDAYEQYF. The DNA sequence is TGCAGTGCTAGAGATGCCTACGAGCAGTACTTC.